In this sample, the clone carrying this TCR beta chain turned up a few times. The CDR3 spans 12 residues. Germline values: CDR1 ENHRY, CDR2 SYGVKD. V was pared by 7 bases and J by 4 bases, with 7 bases between. These data are taken from a study of blood T cell repertoires in COVID-19. Study summary: Donors in the United States, Italy and Spain gave samples during acute or convalescent COVID-19. The analysed material was cDNA or gDNA that came from T cells, B-cell-depleted T cells, or PBMCs.

Methods used by the authors: It was from reference gene primer amplification that nucleated cell counts were estimated. Assay: immunoSEQ multiplex PCR; the TCRdb copy retains only in-frame clones and omits some. V, J and clone size derive from that table, while D and trimming were established from the DNA sequence. Of about 200,000 clones listed, roughly nine tenths are singletons. This chain uses TRBV10-3 with TRBJ2-2, with D maybe TRBD2 (6 bases). The sample consisted of peripheral blood. The receptor's source is a man between 60 and 70 years old who had recovered from COVID-19. CDR3 residues: CAIMGGTGELFF. The CDR3 DNA reads as TGTGCCATCATGGGAGGCACCGGGGAGCTGTTTTTT.